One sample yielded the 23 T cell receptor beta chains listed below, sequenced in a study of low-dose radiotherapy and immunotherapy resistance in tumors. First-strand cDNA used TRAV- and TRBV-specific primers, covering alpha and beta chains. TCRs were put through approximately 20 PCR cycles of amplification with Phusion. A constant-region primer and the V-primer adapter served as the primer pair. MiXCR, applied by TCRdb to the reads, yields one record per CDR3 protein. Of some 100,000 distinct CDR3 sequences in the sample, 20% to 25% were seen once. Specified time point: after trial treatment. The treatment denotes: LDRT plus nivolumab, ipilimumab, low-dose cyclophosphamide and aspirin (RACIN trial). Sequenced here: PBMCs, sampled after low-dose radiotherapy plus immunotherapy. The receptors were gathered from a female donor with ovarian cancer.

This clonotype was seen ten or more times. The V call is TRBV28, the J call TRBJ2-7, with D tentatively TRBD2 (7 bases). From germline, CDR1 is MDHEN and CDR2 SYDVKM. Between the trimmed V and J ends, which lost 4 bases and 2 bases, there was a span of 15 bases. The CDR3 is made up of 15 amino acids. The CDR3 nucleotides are TGTGCCAGCAGTTCCCCGGCGGGGGCGGCCTACGAGCAGTACTTC. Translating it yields CASSSPAGAAYEQYF.

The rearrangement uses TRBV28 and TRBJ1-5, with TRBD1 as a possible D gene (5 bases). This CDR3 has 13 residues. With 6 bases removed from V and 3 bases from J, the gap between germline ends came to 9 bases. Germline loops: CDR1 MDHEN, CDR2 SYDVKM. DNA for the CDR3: TGTGCCAGCAGGGGGGATCTCAATCAGCCCCAGCATTTT. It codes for CASRGDLNQPQHF.

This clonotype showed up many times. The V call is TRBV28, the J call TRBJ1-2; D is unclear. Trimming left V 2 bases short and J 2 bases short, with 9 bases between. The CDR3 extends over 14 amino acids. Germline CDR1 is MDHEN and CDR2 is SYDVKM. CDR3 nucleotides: TGTGCCAGCAGTTTAAGCCTGGGCAACTATGGCTACACCTTC. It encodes CASSLSLGNYGYTF.

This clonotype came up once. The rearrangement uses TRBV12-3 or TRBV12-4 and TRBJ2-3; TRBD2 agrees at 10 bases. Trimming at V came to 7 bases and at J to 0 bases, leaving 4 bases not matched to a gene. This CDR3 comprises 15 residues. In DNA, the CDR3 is TGTGCCAGCACTGTAGCGGGGGGAAGCACAGATACGCAGTATTTT. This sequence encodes CASTVAGGSTDTQYF.

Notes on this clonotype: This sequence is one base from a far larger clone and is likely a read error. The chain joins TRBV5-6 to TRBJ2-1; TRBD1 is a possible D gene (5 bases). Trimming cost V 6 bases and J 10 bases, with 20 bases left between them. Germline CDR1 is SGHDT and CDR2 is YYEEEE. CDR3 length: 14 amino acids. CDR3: CASTRVGRVAEQFF. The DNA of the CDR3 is TGTGCCAGCACCCGAGTTGGCAGGGTGGCCGAGCAGTTCTTC. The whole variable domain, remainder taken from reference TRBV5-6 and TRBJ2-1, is DAGVTQSPTHLIKTRGQQVTLRCSPKSGHDTVSWYQQALGQGPQFIFQYYEEEERQRGNFPDRFSGHQFPNYSSELNVNALLLGDSALYLCASTRVGRVAEQFFGPGTRLTVL.

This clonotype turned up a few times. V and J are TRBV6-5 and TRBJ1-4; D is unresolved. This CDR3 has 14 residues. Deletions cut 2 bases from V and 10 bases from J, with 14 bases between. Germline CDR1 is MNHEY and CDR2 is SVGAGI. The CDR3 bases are TGTGCCAGCAGTTACGGGTCTCCGTCGGGAAAACTGTTTTTT. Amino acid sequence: CASSYGSPSGKLFF.

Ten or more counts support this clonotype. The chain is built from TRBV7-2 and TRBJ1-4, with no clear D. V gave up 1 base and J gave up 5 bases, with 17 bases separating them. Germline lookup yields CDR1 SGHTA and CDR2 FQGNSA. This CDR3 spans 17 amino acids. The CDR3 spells CASSLVGRGRGNEKLFF. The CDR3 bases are TGTGCCAGCAGCTTAGTGGGTCGTGGACGGGGAAATGAAAAACTGTTTTTT.

CDR3 sequence: CASSIAGETQYF. For the CDR3, the DNA is TGTGCCAGTAGTATAGCAGGGGAGACCCAGTACTTC. The chain carries TRBV19 and TRBJ2-5, with D possibly being TRBD1 (5 bases). Per the germline V gene, CDR1 is LNHDA and CDR2 is SQIVND (reference sequence). Trimming took off 1 base at V and 5 bases at J, with 5 bases between the two ends. The CDR3 contains 12 residues.

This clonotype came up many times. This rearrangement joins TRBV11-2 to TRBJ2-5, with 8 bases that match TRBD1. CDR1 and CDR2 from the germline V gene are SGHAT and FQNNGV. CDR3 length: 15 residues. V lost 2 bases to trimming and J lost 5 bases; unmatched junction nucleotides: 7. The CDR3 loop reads CASSLPQGAWETQYF. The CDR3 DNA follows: TGTGCCAGCAGCTTACCTCAGGGGGCCTGGGAGACCCAGTACTTC. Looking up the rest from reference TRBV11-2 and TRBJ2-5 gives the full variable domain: EAGVAQSPRYKIIEKRQSVAFWCNPISGHATLYWYQQILGQGPKLLIQFQNNGVVDDSQLPKDRFSAERLKGVDSTLKIQPAKLEDSAVYLCASSLPQGAWETQYFGPGTRLLVL.

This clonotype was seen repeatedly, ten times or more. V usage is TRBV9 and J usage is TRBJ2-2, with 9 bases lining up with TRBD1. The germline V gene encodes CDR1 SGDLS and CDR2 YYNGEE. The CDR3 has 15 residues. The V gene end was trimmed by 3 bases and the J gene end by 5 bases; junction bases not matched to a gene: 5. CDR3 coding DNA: TGTGCCAGCAGCGCCGGACAGGGGAAAACCGGGGAGCTGTTTTTT. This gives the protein CASSAGQGKTGELFF.

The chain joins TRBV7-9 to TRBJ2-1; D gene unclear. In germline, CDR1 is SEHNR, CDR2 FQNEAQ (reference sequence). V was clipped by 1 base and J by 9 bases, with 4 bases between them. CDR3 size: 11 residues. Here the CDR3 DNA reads TGTGCCAGCAGCTTAGGGGGTGAGCAGTTCTTC. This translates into CASSLGGEQFF. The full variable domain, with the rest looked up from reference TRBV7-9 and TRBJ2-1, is DTGVSQNPRHKITKRGQNVTFRCDPISEHNRLYWYRQTLGQGPEFLTYFQNEAQLEKSRLLSDRFSAERPKGSFSTLEIQRTEQGDSAMYLCASSLGGEQFFGPGTRLTVL.

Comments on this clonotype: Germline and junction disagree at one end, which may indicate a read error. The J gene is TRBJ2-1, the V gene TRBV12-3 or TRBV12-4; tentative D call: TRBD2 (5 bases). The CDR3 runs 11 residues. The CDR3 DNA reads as TGTGCCATTAGTAGCGTCAATGAGCTGTTCTTC. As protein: CAISSVNELFF.

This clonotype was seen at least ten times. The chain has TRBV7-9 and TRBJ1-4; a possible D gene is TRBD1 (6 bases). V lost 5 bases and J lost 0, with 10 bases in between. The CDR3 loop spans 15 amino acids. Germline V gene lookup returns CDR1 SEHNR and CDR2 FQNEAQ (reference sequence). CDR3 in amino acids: CASSGPGATNEKLFF. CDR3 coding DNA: TGTGCCAGCAGCGGCCCAGGGGCAACTAATGAAAAACTGTTTTTT.

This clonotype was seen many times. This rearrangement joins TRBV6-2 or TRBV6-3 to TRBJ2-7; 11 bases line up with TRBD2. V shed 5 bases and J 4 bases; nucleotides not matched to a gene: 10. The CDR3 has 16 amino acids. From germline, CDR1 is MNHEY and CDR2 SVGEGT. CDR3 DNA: TGTGCCAGCAGTGCGAGGGGGACTAGCGGTGTTTACGAGCAGTACTTC. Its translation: CASSARGTSGVYEQYF.

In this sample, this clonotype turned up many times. In DNA, the CDR3 is TGTGCCAGCAGCCCTCGACTAGCGGGCGCCTACAATGAGCAGTTCTTC. Translated, it gives CASSPRLAGAYNEQFF. The chain joins TRBV18 to TRBJ2-1; TRBD2 matches at 10 bases. V dropped 8 bases and J dropped 2; count of bases not matched to a gene: 9. The CDR3 loop spans 16 amino acids. Germline CDR1 and CDR2: KGHSH and LQKENI.

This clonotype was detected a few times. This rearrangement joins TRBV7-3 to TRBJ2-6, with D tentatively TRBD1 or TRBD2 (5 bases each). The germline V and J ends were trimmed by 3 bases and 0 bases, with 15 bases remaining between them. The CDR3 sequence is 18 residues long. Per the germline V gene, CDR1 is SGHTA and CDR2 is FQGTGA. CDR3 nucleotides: TGTGCCAGCAGCTTCTACGGGGCCTCCTACTCTGGGGCCAACGTCCTGACTTTC. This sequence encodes CASSFYGASYSGANVLTF.

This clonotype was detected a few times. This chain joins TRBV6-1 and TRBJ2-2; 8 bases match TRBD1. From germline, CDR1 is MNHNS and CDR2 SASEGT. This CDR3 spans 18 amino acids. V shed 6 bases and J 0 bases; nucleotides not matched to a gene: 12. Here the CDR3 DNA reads TGTGCCAGCAGCAGACAGGGGTCTTCCCCCGCGAACACCGGGGAGCTGTTTTTT. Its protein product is CASSRQGSSPANTGELFF.

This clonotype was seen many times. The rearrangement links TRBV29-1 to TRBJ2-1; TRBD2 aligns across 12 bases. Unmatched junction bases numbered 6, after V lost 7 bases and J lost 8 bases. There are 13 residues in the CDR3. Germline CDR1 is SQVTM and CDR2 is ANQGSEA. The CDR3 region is CSADGLAGYEQFF. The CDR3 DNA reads TGCAGCGCCGATGGACTAGCGGGATATGAGCAGTTCTTC.

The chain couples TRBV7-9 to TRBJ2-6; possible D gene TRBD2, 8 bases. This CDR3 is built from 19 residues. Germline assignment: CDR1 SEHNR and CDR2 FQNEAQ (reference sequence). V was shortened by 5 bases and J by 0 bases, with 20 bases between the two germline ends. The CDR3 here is CASSPHGGDRYSGANVLTF. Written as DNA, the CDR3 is TGTGCCAGCAGCCCCCACGGGGGGGACAGATACTCTGGGGCCAACGTCCTGACTTTC.

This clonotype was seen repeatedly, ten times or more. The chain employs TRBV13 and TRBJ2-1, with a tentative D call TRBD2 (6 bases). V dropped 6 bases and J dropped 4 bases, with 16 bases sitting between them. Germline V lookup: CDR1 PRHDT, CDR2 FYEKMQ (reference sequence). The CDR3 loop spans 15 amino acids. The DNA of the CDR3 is TGTGCCAGCAGGTCTCCGGGGGTCGGTTACAATGAGCAGTTCTTC. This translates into CASRSPGVGYNEQFF.

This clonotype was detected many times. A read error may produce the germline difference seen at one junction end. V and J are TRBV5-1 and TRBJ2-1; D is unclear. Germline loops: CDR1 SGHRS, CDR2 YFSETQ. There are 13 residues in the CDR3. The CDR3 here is CASSSTPTWEQFF. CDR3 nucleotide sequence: TGTGCCAGCAGCTCGACCCCGACATGGGAGCAGTTCTTC.

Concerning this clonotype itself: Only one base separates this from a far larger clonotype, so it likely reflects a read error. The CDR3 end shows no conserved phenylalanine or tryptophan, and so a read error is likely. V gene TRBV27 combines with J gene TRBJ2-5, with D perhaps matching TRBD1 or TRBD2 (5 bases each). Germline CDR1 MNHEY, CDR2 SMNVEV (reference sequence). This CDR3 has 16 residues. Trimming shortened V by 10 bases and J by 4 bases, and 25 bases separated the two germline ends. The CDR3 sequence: CATSDGGSGWRETQYS. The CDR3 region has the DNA TGTGCCACCAGCGACGGCGGGTCAGGGTGGCGAGAGACCCAGTACTCC.

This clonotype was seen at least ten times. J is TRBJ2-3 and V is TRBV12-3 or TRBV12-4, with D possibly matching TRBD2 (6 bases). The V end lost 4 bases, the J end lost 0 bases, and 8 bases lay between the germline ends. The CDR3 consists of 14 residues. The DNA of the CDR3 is TGTGCCAGCAGTTCCAGCGGGAGCACAGATACGCAGTATTTT. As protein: CASSSSGSTDTQYF.